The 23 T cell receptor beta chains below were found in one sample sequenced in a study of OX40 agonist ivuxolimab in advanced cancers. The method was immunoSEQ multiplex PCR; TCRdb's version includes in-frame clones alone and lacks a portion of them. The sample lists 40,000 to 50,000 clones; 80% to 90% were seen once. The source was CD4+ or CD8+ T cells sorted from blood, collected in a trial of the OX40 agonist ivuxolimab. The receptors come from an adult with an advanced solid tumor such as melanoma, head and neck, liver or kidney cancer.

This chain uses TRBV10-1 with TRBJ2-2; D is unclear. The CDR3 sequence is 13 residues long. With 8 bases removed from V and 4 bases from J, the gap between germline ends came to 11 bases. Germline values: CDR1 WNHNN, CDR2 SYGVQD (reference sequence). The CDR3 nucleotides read TGCGCCAGCGACGACGGTATCACCGGGGAGCTGTTTTTT. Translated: CASDDGITGELFF.

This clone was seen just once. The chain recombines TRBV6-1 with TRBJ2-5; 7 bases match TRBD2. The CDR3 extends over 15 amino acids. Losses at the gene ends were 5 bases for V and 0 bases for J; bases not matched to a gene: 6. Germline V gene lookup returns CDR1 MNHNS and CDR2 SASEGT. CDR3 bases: TGTGCCAGCAGTAAGCGGGATCAGTACCAAGAGACCCAGTACTTC. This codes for CASSKRDQYQETQYF.

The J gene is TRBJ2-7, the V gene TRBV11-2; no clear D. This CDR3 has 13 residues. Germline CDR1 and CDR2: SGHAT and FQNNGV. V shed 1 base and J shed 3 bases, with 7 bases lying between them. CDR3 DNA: TGTGCCAGCAGCTTAGGACTTAACTACGAGCAGTACTTC. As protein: CASSLGLNYEQYF.

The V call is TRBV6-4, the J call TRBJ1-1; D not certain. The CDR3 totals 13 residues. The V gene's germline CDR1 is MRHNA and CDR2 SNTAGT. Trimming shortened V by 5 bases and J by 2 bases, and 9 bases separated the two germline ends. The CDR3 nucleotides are TGTGCCAGCAGTTCTATACCTAACACTGAAGCTTTCTTT. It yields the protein CASSSIPNTEAFF.

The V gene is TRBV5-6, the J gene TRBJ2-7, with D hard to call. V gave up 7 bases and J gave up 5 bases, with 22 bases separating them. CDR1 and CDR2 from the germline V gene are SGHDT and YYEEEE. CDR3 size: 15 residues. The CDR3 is CASGDWAIQSHEQYF. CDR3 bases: TGTGCCAGCGGAGACTGGGCAATCCAGTCCCACGAGCAGTACTTC.

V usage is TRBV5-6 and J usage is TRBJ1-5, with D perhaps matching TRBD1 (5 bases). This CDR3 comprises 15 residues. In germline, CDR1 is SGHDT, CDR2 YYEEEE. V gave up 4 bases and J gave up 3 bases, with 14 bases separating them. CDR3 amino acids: CASSPGLLPNQPQHF. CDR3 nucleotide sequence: TGTGCCAGCAGCCCGGGACTCCTGCCCAATCAGCCCCAGCATTTT.

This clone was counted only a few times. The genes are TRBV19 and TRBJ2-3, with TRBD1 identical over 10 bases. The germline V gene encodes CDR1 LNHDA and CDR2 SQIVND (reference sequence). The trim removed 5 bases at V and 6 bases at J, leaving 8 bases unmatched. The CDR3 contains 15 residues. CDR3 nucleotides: TGTGCCAGTAGTCCGATAGCGGGACAGGGGGATACGCAGTATTTT. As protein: CASSPIAGQGDTQYF.

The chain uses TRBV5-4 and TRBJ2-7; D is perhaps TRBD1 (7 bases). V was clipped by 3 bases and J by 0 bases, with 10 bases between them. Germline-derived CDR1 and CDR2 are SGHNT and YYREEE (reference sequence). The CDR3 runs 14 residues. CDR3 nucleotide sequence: TGTGCCAGCAGCTCCCAGGGGGGCTCCTACGAGCAGTACTTC. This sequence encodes CASSSQGGSYEQYF.

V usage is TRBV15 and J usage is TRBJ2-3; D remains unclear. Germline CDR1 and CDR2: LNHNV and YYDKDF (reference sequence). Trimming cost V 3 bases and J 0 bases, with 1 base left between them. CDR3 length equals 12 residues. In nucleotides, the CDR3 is TGTGCCACCAGCAGCAGCACAGATACGCAGTATTTT. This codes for CATSSSTDTQYF.

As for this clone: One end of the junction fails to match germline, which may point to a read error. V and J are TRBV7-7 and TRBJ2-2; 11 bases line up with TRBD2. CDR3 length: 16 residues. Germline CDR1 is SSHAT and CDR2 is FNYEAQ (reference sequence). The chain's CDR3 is CASSLGKGLAAGELFF. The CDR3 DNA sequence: TGTGCTAGCAGCTTAGGGAAGGGACTAGCGGCCGGGGAGCTGTTTTTT.

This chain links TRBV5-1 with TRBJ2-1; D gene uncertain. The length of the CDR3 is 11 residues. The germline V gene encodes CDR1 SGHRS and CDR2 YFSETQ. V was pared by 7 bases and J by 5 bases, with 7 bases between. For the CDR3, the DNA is TGCGCCAGCCACTCACACAATGAGCAGTTCTTC. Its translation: CASHSHNEQFF. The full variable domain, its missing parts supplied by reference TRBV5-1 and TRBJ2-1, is KAGVTQTPRYLIKTRGQQVTLSCSPISGHRSVSWYQQTPGQGLQFLFEYFSETQRNKGNFPGRFSGRQFSNSRSEMNVSTLELGDSALYLCASHSHNEQFFGPGTRLTVL.

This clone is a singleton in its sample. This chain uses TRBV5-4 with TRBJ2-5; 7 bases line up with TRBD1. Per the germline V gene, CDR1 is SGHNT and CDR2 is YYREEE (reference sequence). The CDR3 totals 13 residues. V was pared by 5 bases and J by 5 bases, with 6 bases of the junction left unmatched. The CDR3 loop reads CASSYRGEETQYF. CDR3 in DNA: TGTGCCAGCAGTTACAGGGGAGAGGAGACCCAGTACTTC. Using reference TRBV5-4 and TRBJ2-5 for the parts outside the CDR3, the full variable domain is ETGVTQSPTHLIKTRGQQVTLRCSSQSGHNTVSWYQQALGQGPQFIFQYYREEENGRGNFPPRFSGLQFPNYSSELNVNALELDDSALYLCASSYRGEETQYFGPGTRLLVL.

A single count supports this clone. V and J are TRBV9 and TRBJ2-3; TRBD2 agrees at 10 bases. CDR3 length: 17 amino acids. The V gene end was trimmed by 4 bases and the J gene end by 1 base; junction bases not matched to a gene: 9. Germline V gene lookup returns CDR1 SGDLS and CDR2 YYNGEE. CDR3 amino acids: CASSYRTSGGGTDTQYF. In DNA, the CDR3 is TGTGCCAGCAGCTACCGGACTAGCGGAGGGGGCACAGATACGCAGTATTTT.

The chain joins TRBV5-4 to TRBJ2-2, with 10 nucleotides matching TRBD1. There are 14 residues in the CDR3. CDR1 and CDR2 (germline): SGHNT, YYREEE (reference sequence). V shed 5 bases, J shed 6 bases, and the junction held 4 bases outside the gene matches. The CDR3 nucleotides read TGTGCCAGCAGTGACAGGGGGCGGGCCGGGGAGCTGTTTTTT. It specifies CASSDRGRAGELFF.

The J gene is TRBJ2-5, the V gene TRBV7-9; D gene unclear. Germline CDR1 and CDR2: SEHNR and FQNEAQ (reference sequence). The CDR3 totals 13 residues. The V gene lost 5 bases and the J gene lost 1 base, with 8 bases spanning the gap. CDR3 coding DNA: TGTGCCAGCAGCCGAGGCCGCCAAGAGACCCAGTACTTC. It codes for CASSRGRQETQYF.

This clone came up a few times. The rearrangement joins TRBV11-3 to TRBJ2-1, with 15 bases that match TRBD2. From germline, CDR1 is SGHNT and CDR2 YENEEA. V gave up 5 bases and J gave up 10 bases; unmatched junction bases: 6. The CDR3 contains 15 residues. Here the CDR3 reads CASSLGTSGGREQFF. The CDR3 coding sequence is TGTGCCAGCAGCCTCGGGACTAGCGGGGGGCGGGAGCAGTTCTTC.

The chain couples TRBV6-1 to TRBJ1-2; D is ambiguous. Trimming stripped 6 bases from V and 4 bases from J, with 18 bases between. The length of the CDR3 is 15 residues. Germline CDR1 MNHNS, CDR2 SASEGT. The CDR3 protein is CASSPRREYSYGYTF. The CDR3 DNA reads TGTGCCAGCAGCCCCCGGCGGGAGTATAGCTATGGCTACACCTTC.

The CDR3 reads CASSSPLTYEQYF. In DNA, the CDR3 is TGTGCCAGCAGTTCCCCTCTCACCTACGAGCAGTACTTC. V usage is TRBV28 and J usage is TRBJ2-7, with D uncertain. The V end was cut by 4 bases, the J end by 2 bases, with 9 bases between. The V gene's germline CDR1 is MDHEN and CDR2 SYDVKM. The CDR3 consists of 13 residues.

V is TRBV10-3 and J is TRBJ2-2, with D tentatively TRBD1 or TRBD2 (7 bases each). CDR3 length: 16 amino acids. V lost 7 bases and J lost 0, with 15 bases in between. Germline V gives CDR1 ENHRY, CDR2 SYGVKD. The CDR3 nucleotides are TGTGCCATCAAGCAGGGGGGGACTTCGAACACCGGGGAGCTGTTTTTT. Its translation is CAIKQGGTSNTGELFF.

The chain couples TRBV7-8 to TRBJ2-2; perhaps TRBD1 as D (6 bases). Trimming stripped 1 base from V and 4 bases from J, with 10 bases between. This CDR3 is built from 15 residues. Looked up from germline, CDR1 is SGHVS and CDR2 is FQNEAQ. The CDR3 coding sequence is TGTGCCAGCAGCTTAGTAGTGGGGGCCACCGGGGAGCTGTTTTTT. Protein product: CASSLVVGATGELFF.

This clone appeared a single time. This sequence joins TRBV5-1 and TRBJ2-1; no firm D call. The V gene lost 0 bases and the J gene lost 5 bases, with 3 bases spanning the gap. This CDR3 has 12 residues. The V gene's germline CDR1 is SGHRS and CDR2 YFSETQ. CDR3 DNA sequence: TGCGCCAGCAGCTTGGGGCACAATGAGCAGTTCTTC. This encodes CASSLGHNEQFF.

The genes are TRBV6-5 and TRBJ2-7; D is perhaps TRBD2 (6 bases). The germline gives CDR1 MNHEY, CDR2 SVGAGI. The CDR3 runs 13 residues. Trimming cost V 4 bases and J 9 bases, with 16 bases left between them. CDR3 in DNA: TGTGCCAGCAGTTCGGATGGGGGGTTGGTGCAGTACTTC. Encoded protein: CASSSDGGLVQYF.

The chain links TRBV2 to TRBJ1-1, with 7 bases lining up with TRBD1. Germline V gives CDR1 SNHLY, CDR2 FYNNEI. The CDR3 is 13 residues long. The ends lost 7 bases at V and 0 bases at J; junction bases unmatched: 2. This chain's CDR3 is CASKTGLNTEAFF. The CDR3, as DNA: TGTGCCAGCAAGACAGGGTTGAACACTGAAGCTTTCTTT.